Listed below are T cell receptor beta chains from one sample, sequenced in a study of T cell responses to AZD1222 COVID-19 vaccine. Profiling relied on immunoSEQ multiplex PCR, and the TCRdb table lists in-frame clones only, not all of them. The repertoire includes 90,000 to 150,000 clones, about 89% of them detected once, and 4.5% sits in the top ten. The sample here was peripheral blood, taken on day 0 of AZD1222 vaccination. The receptor source for this set is an adult in good health. The CDR3 runs from the conserved cysteine through the conserved F or W. A D gene is named only where the DNA matches it firmly.

j_call d_call v_call cdr3_aa cdr3_nt
TRBJ1-1 NA TRBV28 CASNRQGGRTEAFF TGTGCCAGCAATCGGCAGGGCGGGAGGACTGAAGCTTTCTTT
TRBJ2-7 NA TRBV12-3/TRBV12-4 CATRWSGAYEQYF TGTGCCACACGGTGGTCGGGGGCCTACGAGCAGTACTTC
TRBJ1-3 NA TRBV7-9 CASSFTGEAGNTIYF TGTGCCAGCAGCTTTACGGGGGAAGCTGGAAACACCATATATTTT
TRBJ2-2 NA TRBV9 CASSQGNTGELFF TGTGCCAGCAGCCAAGGCAACACCGGGGAGCTGTTTTTT
TRBJ1-2 TRBD1 TRBV15 CATSRFWTGEAPNFYGYTF TGTGCCACCAGCAGATTTTGGACAGGTGAAGCCCCCAACTTCTATGGCTACACCTTC
TRBJ2-7 TRBD1 TRBV2 CASKPQGPTYEQYF TGTGCCAGCAAACCACAGGGGCCAACCTACGAGCAGTACTTC
TRBJ1-2 TRBD1 TRBV6-5 CASSYSRTGGGYGYTF TGTGCCAGCAGTTACTCGAGGACAGGGGGGGGCTATGGCTACACCTTC
TRBJ1-1 NA TRBV5-4 CASSEDLGRTLSEAFF TGTGCCAGCAGCGAAGACCTCGGTAGAACGCTATCTGAAGCTTTCTTT
TRBJ2-3 NA TRBV28 CASSRSGVRADTQYF TGTGCCAGCTCCCGCTCGGGGGTGAGGGCAGATACGCAGTATTTT
TRBJ1-2 NA TRBV30 CAWSVQPGLGYGYTF TGTGCCTGGAGTGTACAGCCAGGGCTTGGCTATGGCTACACCTTC
TRBJ2-7 TRBD2 TRBV3-1/TRBV3-2 CASSQDLASGGPYEQYF TGTGCCAGCAGCCAAGATTTGGCTAGCGGGGGGCCCTACGAGCAGTACTTC
TRBJ1-1 TRBD1 TRBV6-1 CASSEQGAYTEAFF TGTGCCAGCAGTGAACAGGGGGCCTACACTGAAGCTTTCTTT
TRBJ2-7 TRBD1 TRBV6-4 CASARDSNYEQYF TGTGCCAGCGCCCGGGACAGCAACTACGAGCAGTACTTC
TRBJ1-4 NA TRBV30 CACALDNRGEKLFF TGTGCCTGCGCTCTAGACAATCGGGGCGAAAAACTGTTTTTT
TRBJ1-5 TRBD1 TRBV3-1/TRBV3-2 CASSPWTGSNQPQHF TGTGCCAGCAGCCCTTGGACAGGGAGCAATCAGCCCCAGCATTTT